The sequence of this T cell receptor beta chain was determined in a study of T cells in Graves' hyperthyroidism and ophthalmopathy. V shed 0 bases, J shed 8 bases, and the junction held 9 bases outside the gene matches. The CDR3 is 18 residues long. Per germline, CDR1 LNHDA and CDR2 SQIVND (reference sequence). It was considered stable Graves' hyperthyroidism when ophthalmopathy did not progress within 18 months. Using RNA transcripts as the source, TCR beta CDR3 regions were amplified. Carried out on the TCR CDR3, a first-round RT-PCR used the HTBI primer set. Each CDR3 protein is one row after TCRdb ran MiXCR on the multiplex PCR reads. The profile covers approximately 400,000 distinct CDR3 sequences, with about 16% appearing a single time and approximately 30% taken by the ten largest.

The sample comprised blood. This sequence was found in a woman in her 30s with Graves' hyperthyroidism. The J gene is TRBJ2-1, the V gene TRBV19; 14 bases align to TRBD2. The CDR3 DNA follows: TGTGCCAGTAGTATAGATCCCCCGACTAGCGGGAGGGTCTATGAGCAGTTCTTC. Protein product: CASSIDPPTSGRVYEQFF.